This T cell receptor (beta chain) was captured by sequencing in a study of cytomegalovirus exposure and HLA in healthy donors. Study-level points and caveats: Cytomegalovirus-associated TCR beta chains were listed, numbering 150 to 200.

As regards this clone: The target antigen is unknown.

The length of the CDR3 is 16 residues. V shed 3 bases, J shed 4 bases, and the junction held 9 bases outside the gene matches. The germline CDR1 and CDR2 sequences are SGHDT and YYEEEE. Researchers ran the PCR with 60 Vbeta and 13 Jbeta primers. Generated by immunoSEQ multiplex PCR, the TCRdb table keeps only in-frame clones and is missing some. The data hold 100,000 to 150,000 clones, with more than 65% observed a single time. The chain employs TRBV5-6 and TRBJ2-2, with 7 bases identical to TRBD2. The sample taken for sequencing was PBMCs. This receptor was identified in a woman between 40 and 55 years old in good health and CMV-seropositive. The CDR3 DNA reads TGTGCCAGCAGCTGGGTCGGGCGGGAGCTCACCGGGGAGCTGTTTTTT. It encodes CASSWVGRELTGELFF.